The entry below describes one T cell receptor beta chain. Its antigen is not identified. The sequenced template was cDNA made from the entire isolated RNA. Clones were read by immunoSEQ multiplex PCR, and TCRdb kept only the in-frame ones, dropping some. Of about 340,000 clones detected, approximately 10% appear once; the ten largest clones hold roughly 0.99%. The sample belongs to a study of beta chain features in type 1 diabetes. Trimming left V 0 bases short and J 8 bases short, with 16 bases between. There are 15 residues in the CDR3. CDR1 and CDR2 from the germline V gene are KGHSH and LQKENI. Study-level points and caveats: In cDNA sequencing, cells with high TCR expression could be over-represented. Moderately but significantly shorter TCRB CDR3s were found in Type 1 diabetes patients in all four CD4+ subsets.

Input material: central memory CD4+ T cells from blood. The chain employs TRBV18 and TRBJ1-2; D perhaps matches TRBD1 (6 bases). The receptor was isolated from a man younger than 45 with type 1 diabetes. CDR3 sequence: CASSPPPGRGRGYTF. The CDR3 region has the DNA TGTGCCAGCTCACCACCCCCCGGCAGGGGCAGGGGCTACACCTTC.